The T cell receptor beta chain under discussion was sequenced for a study of cytomegalovirus exposure and HLA in healthy donors. PCR employed 60 Vbeta and 13 Jbeta primers. The table came from immunoSEQ multiplex PCR; TCRdb's copy has only in-frame clones and leaves some out. The sample lists 200,000 to 250,000 clones, more than 75% occurring once. Findings and limits, study-wide: Several top significant clusters appeared, in a later analysis, to be linked to common viral pathogens. Prior analysis indicated that the majority of TCR beta V segments exhibited productivity approximately 87% or approximately 30% of the time.

Note on this clone: What it binds is not known.

The germline CDR1 and CDR2 sequences are SEHNR and FQNEAQ (reference sequence). The CDR3 has 13 amino acids. V was clipped by 2 bases and J by 2 bases, with 6 bases between them. The TCR was taken from a woman in her thirties or forties in good health and CMV-seropositive. The material sequenced was PBMCs. The rearrangement links TRBV7-9 to TRBJ2-5; D uncertain. The CDR3: CASSLTRQETQYF. In DNA form, the CDR3 reads TGTGCCAGCAGCTTAACCCGGCAAGAGACCCAGTACTTC.